The sequence of this T cell receptor beta chain was determined in a study of blood T cell repertoires in COVID-19 (dated by TCRdb to 2020 to 2021). Describing the broader study: Samples covering the acute and convalescent phases of COVID-19 were provided by collaborators in the United States, Italy and Spain. Sample metadata almost always included a de-identified subject ID, COVID-19 status, age in years and sex. Subjects who had been exposed to COVID-19, were actively infected with it, or had recovered from it provided the deeply sampled blood TCRbeta repertoires that made up the dataset. Where available, HLA class I and class II types were obtained from metadata supplied by the sample provider rather than from assay-based typing. The prospective study material was composed of cDNA or gDNA derived from T cells, B-cell-depleted T cells, or PBMCs. The samples were drawn from two sources: the first 160 participants of the ongoing ImmuneRACE study, and 1,200 or so subjects contributed by 6 global collaborators. A freely available public database, intended as a resource for researchers studying the immune response to SARS-CoV-2, is where the repertoires were released.

On this clone: The clone's antigen remains unknown. Qualities for individual bases were not recorded, and no much larger clone is one base off.

The CDR3 runs 17 residues from the cysteine to the phenylalanine. Only the CDR3 part of the read is kept: 51 bases, read in frame from the first base. Taken from the germline V gene, the CDR1 and CDR2 loops are SGDLS and YYNGEE. The junction shows trimming of 4 bases on V and 0 bases on J, plus 16 bases between the germline ends. Whole blood was collected in K2EDTA tubes by collaborating institutions according to the institutions' own protocols. For TCRbeta analysis, collaborator samples were shipped as frozen whole blood, as isolated PBMCs, or as DNA extracted from either sample type. The immunoSEQ Assay, a bias-controlled multiplex PCR, was used to amplify TCRbeta CDR3 regions from genomic DNA. The study's processing was this. The number of nucleated cells in each sample was estimated by amplification of reference gene primers within the assay. To quantify the absolute abundance of each unique TCRbeta CDR3 rearrangement, sequence reads were collapsed and filtered. For each sample, productive Simpson clonality was calculated as the square root of Simpson's diversity index over productive rearrangements. TCRdb stores this immuneACCESS table with in-frame sequences only. Part of the clones is absent; in the studies checked, under half of the shortfall reflects unresolved V genes, and no reason is known for the rest. D and trimming come from the DNA, and the V and J calls and clone size come from that table. This sample lists some 30,000 clones; around 90% were detected once. 9.5% to 15% of the sample is held by the ten biggest clonotypes.

Study-wide conclusions, independent of this receptor: How much clinical and demographic metadata was included differed by source and by participant, and the metadata was provided uncurated.

The source material was peripheral blood. The receptor was derived from a human donor in a cohort sampled during active COVID-19. The donor label of this sample is uncertain. The sequence is built from TRBV9 and TRBJ2-2; possibly the D gene is TRBD1, per 6 matching bases. The nucleotides read TGTGCCAGCAGCCTTGCTAGGACAGCATCGAACACCGGGGAGCTGTTTTTT. Its amino acids are CASSLARTASNTGELFF.